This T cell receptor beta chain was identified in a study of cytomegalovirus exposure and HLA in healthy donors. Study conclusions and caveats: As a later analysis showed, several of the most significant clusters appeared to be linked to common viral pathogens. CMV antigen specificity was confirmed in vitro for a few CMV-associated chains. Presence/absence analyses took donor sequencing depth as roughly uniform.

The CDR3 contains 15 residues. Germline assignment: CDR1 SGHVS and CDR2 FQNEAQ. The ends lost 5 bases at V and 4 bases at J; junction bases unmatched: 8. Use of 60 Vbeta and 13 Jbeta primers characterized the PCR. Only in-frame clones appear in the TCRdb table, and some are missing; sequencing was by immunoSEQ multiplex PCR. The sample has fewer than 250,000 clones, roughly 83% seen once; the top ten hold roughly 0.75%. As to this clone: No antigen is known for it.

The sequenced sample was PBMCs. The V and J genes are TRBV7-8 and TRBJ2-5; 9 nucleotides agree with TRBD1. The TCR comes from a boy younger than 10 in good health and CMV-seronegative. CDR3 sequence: CASSAPGQGGETQYF. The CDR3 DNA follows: TGTGCCAGCAGCGCGCCGGGACAGGGTGGAGAGACCCAGTACTTC. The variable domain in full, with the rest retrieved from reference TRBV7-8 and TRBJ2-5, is GAGVSQSPRYKVAKRGQDVALRCDPISGHVSLFWYQQALGQGPEFLTYFQNEAQLDKSGLPSDRFFAERPEGSVSTLKIQRTQQEDSAVYLCASSAPGQGGETQYFGPGTRLLVL.